The rows below give T cell receptor beta chains drawn from one sample of a study of PD-L1 blockade in urothelial cancer. Some clones are missing from TCRdb's copy, which holds only in-frame ones; the method was immunoSEQ multiplex PCR. The sample holds approximately 70,000 clones, 84% seen once. This sample comprised PBMCs, obtained around atezolizumab (anti-PD-L1) treatment. The receptors were gathered from a woman between 65 and 79 years old with urothelial cancer. Each CDR3 is given with its conserved first and last residue. D genes are given only for firm matches. Clone sizes are given selectively: once, few, many, or a class where the clone is expanded.

>TRBJ1-1|.|TRBV30|.
CAWSQASKPPFF
TGTGCCTGGAGTCAGGCTTCGAAACCACCTTTCTTT
>TRBJ1-2|.|TRBV4-1|TRBD1
CASSQDKGQGYGYTF
TGCGCCAGCAGCCAAGATAAGGGACAGGGATATGGCTACACCTTC
>TRBJ2-1|once|TRBV29-1|TRBD1
CSDELYWDRGQVGTTRLGNEQFF
TGCAGCGATGAACTTTATTGGGACAGGGGGCAGGTCGGGACGACAAGACTTGGGAATGAGCAGTTCTTC
>TRBJ1-4|.|TRBV5-1|TRBD1
CASSTGTGGFGEKLFF
TGCGCCAGCAGCACCGGGACAGGGGGCTTCGGCGAAAAACTGTTTTTT
>TRBJ2-1|.|TRBV5-6|.
CASSLAGYRGNEQFF
TGTGCCAGCAGCTTGGCGGGGTACCGGGGCAATGAGCAGTTCTTC
>TRBJ1-2|.|TRBV5-6|TRBD1
CASSLQMTGYYGYTF
TGTGCCAGCAGCTTGCAAATGACAGGGTATTATGGCTACACCTTC
>TRBJ2-5|.|TRBV28|TRBD1
CASSLWTGGTETQYF
TGTGCCAGCAGTTTATGGACAGGGGGAACGGAGACCCAGTACTTC
>TRBJ1-3|.|TRBV19|.
CASSFDRNSGNTIYF
TGTGCCAGTAGCTTTGACAGGAACTCTGGAAACACCATATATTTT
>TRBJ2-5|.|TRBV13|.
CASSLGVRGAETQYF
TGTGCCAGCAGCTTAGGGGTCAGGGGGGCGGAGACCCAGTACTTC
>TRBJ2-3|.|TRBV5-1|TRBD1
CASSLPTGVGRDTQYF
TGCGCCAGCAGCTTGCCCACAGGGGTCGGAAGAGATACGCAGTATTTT
>TRBJ1-6|.|TRBV30|.
CAWRYQLGGNSPLHF
TGTGCCTGGAGGTACCAACTCGGAGGTAATTCACCCCTCCACTTT
>TRBJ1-1|few|TRBV7-9|TRBD1
CASSGTQGADTEAFF
TGTGCCAGCAGCGGGACACAGGGGGCTGACACTGAAGCTTTCTTT
>TRBJ2-3|.|TRBV4-2|TRBD2
CASSQERLAGPWGTDTQYF
TGTGCCAGCAGCCAAGAGCGGCTAGCGGGACCCTGGGGCACAGATACGCAGTATTTT
>TRBJ2-2|.|TRBV28|TRBD1
CASSLSQGAGTGELFF
TGTGCCAGCAGCTTATCACAGGGGGCAGGCACCGGGGAGCTGTTTTTT
>TRBJ2-7|medium-sized|TRBV5-5|.
CASSPQGYEQYF
TGTGCCAGCAGCCCGCAGGGCTACGAGCAGTACTTC
>TRBJ1-4|.|TRBV28|.
CASSLVGGRGGREKLFF
TGTGCCAGCAGTTTGGTAGGGGGTAGGGGTGGAAGGGAAAAACTGTTTTTT
>TRBJ2-1|.|TRBV5-1|.
CARGTSSYNEQFF
TGCGCCCGCGGTACGAGCTCCTACAATGAGCAGTTCTTC
>TRBJ1-5|.|TRBV5-6|TRBD1
CASSQTGGYNQPQHF
TGTGCCAGCAGCCAGACAGGGGGCTACAATCAGCCCCAGCATTTT
>TRBJ2-2|once|TRBV6-4|TRBD1
CASSPGTGTTGELFF
TGTGCCAGCAGCCCCGGGACAGGGACGACCGGGGAGCTGTTTTTT
>TRBJ2-5|few|TRBV29-1|.
CSVDISGQETQYF
TGCAGCGTTGATATTAGCGGCCAAGAGACCCAGTACTTC
>TRBJ1-4|.|TRBV30|.
CALLRLDEKLFF
TGTGCCCTACTCCGGTTGGATGAAAAACTGTTTTTT
>TRBJ2-5|.|TRBV9|TRBD2
CASSVGSGRAQETQYF
TGTGCCAGCAGCGTAGGTAGCGGGAGGGCCCAAGAGACCCAGTACTTC
>TRBJ2-5|.|TRBV2|.
CASSVEGEETQYF
TGTGCCAGCAGTGTAGAAGGGGAAGAGACCCAGTACTTC
>TRBJ2-2|.|TRBV5-1|.
CASSTSTGNTGELFF
TGCGCCAGCAGCACTTCGACAGGGAACACCGGGGAGCTGTTTTTT
>TRBJ2-1|.|TRBV9|.
CASSVGLRNEQFF
TGTGCCAGCAGCGTAGGTCTACGCAATGAGCAGTTCTTC
>TRBJ2-7|.|TRBV19|.
CASSIFPRQGREQYF
TGTGCCAGTAGTATATTCCCTCGGCAGGGCCGCGAGCAGTACTTC
>TRBJ1-1|few|TRBV6-4|TRBD1
CASKRGPNTEAFF
TGTGCCAGCAAAAGGGGGCCGAACACTGAAGCTTTCTTT
>TRBJ2-7|.|TRBV27|TRBD2
CASSTPGLAGGKTYEQYF
TGTGCCAGCAGTACACCGGGACTAGCGGGAGGAAAGACCTACGAGCAGTACTTC
>TRBJ1-3|.|TRBV6-1|TRBD1
CASSERTGPFSGNTIYF
TGTGCCAGCAGTGAACGGACAGGCCCTTTCTCTGGAAACACCATATATTTT
>TRBJ1-6|.|TRBV5-1|.
CASSPIVRAISPLHF
TGCGCCAGCAGCCCCATTGTCAGGGCTATTTCACCCCTCCACTTT
>TRBJ2-3|.|TRBV5-1|.
CASSLGEVTDTQYF
TGCGCCAGCAGCTTAGGGGAGGTAACAGATACGCAGTATTTT
>TRBJ2-1|.|TRBV4-1|TRBD2
CASSQDTAGGRVF
TGCGCCAGCAGCCAAGACACCGCGGGGGGACGCGTCTTC
>TRBJ2-1|.|TRBV7-8|.
CASSFAQGDHEQFF
TGTGCCAGCAGCTTCGCCCAGGGCGACCATGAGCAGTTCTTC
>TRBJ2-3|.|TRBV5-1|TRBD1
CASSFPTGLLSDTQYF
TGCGCCAGCAGCTTCCCGACAGGGCTACTCTCAGATACGCAGTATTTT
>TRBJ2-3|.|TRBV27|.
CASSLNPTDTQYF
TGTGCCAGCAGTCTAAACCCCACAGATACGCAGTATTTT
>TRBJ2-3|.|TRBV30|TRBD1
CAWSLGQPVTDTQYF
TGTGCCTGGAGTTTGGGACAGCCAGTGACAGATACGCAGTATTTT
>TRBJ2-3|.|TRBV4-3|TRBD2
CASRAGGTDTQYF
TGCGCCAGCAGGGCGGGGGGTACAGATACGCAGTATTTT
>TRBJ2-3|.|TRBV6-1|TRBD2
CALGSSGDTQYF
TGTGCCCTGGGGTCTAGCGGAGATACGCAGTATTTT
>TRBJ2-7|.|TRBV7-8|.
CASSLDGTQQYF
TGTGCCAGCAGCTTAGACGGGACACAGCAGTACTTC
>TRBJ2-7|.|TRBV29-1|.
CSVDGGGGYEQYF
TGCAGCGTTGACGGGGGAGGGGGATACGAGCAGTACTTC
>TRBJ1-1|.|TRBV6-7|.
CASKGEFPLITPTEAFF
TGTGCCAGCAAAGGAGAGTTCCCGCTCATAACTCCCACTGAAGCTTTCTTT